The rows below give T cell receptor beta chains drawn from one sample of a study of monozygotic twins with inflammatory bowel disease. TCRdb re-called the 5' RACE reads and gives one entry per CDR3 protein, without DNA. The sample table sets out roughly 300,000 distinct CDR3 sequences. Source material: blood. Source of these receptors: a human donor with ulcerative colitis or Crohn's disease, or a healthy co-twin of an affected twin (not recorded which). CDR3s include the opening cysteine and the closing phenylalanine or tryptophan.

J,V,CDR3
TRBJ2-7,TRBV12-3/TRBV12-4,CASTSLVGYEQYF
TRBJ2-1,TRBV20-1,CSARVQGQSYNEQFF
TRBJ1-3,TRBV18,CASSSKTSSGNTIYF
TRBJ2-7,TRBV6-1,CASSDGTPGAYEQYF
TRBJ2-5,TRBV5-1,CASNTIAGVQETQYF
TRBJ1-5,TRBV21-1,CASTLGGGQDQPQHF
TRBJ2-3,TRBV18,CASSTSGPSTDTQYF
TRBJ2-2,TRBV7-3,CASNERFLTGELFF
TRBJ2-6,TRBV4-3,CASSPTGTQSSGANVLTF
TRBJ2-1,TRBV6-4,CASSPEVGRNEQFF
TRBJ2-6,TRBV3-1,CASSRFSGANVLTF
TRBJ2-7,TRBV3-1,CASSPPPGRGTYEQYF
TRBJ2-5,TRBV4-3,CASSQDGTSGETQYF
TRBJ1-1,TRBV7-8,CASSLRRGDTEAFF